This T cell receptor (beta chain) was identified during a study of shared clonotypes between healthy human individuals (dated by TCRdb to the early 2020s). General notes on the study: The cohort included three men and a couple of women between 18 and 49 years of age. Between about 0.94 and 8.9 billion PBMCs per donor were obtained by leukapheresis. Per donor, three plates each were used for CD4 naive and CD4 memory, two for CD8 naive, and one for CD8 memory. The study deeply sequenced blood TCR repertoires of five healthy adults to estimate repertoire size and the extent of clonotype sharing between individuals. Libraries were prepared and TCR repertoires were sequenced by different laboratories using diverse techniques, in order to increase sequencing depth and limit assay-specific biases.

Including cysteine and phenylalanine, the CDR3 has 14 amino acids. Just the 42-base CDR3 DNA is kept, in frame starting at base 1. As encoded in the germline V gene (reference sequence), CDR1 is LNHDA while CDR2 is SQIVND. V and J are trimmed by 6 bases and 8 bases, and the gene matches miss 6 bases of the junction. Study-wide conclusions, independent of this receptor: Sharing across four donors was observed for about 4.8% of naive CD4, over 3% of naive CD8, 2% to 2.5% of memory CD4, and about 0.38% of memory CD8 clonotypes. Incomplete sequencing was indicated by rarefaction of sorted-subset datasets, despite the large sequencing depth. Based on pairwise subsampling, the degree of clonotype sharing among donors was expected to be affected by sequencing depth. Naive subsets generally had larger estimated clonotype richness than memory subsets. The genetic and exposure-history diversity represented was limited by the small number of donors. Sampling was limited to blood, and TCR repertoires in tissue likely differ from TCR repertoires in blood. Compared with non-shared clonotypes, the clonotypes found in all four sorted-subset donors had higher generation probabilities.

The donors were healthy, HIV-negative adults who had no recently reported acute infections or vaccinations. Every donor was a Caucasian adult residing in Nashville, Tennessee, USA. CD4+ T cells were enriched by magnetic negative selection; naive cells were then positively selected on CD45RA, and the negative fraction formed the memory subset. Blood was obtained by leukapheresis, after which PBMCs were separated by Ficoll-Histopaque density gradient centrifugation and cryopreserved in liquid nitrogen vapor phase. Analytical flow cytometry was used to check the purity and quantity of each magnetically sorted T cell population. Genomic DNA was isolated from each sorted fraction and quantified by UV absorbance on a Nanodrop 2000c. A note on this clone: Its antigen target is currently unknown. Nothing much larger sits one base from this clone, and base qualities are not available. Other DNA sequences of this sample code for an identical CDR3.

Using the deep immunoSEQ assay, TCR CDR3 regions were amplified from genomic DNA by multiplex PCR. Extracted genomic DNA from each cell subset was distributed evenly across all wells of several immunoSEQ 96-well plates, and each plate was treated as a replicate. For sorted subsets, each replicate PCR was loaded with about 0.2 ug genomic DNA, equivalent to approximately 27,000 T cell genomes. Purified libraries were measured with a Qubit 3.0 fluorometer, size-checked on a Bioanalyzer 2100, and measured again with the KAPA Library Quantification kit. Each immunoSEQ 96-well plate was sequenced on its own single-read 150-cycle Illumina NextSeq 550 flow cell. The study's own analysis went as follows. Because the immunoSEQ output included only junctional sequences and no quality scores, the filtering could not be the same as the filtering used for full-length reads. Sequences were annotated with PyIR, a Python wrapper for IgBLAST v1.9, using IMGT germline references to assign V/J genes and CDR3. Reads with weak V/J assignments (E-value above 1e-6), missing CDR3, stop codons, out-of-frame junctions, or ambiguous translated residues were removed. V3J clonotypes were defined as sequences sharing an identical inferred V gene, J gene, and CDR3 amino acid sequence. Percentage overlap between repertoires was calculated by dividing the number of shared unique clonotypes by the size of the smaller repertoire. Repertoire richness was assessed with RTK rarefaction, the Chao1 estimator, and Recon v2.1 estimates of unobserved clonotypes. For all TCRbeta clonotypes obtained by the gDNA method from a few donors, generation probabilities were computed with OLGA. TCRdb's version of the immuneACCESS table is confined to in-frame rearrangements and falls short of the full clone set. An unresolved V gene accounts for under half of the shortfall where checked; the remainder is of unknown origin. V and J calls and clone size are as listed in that table; D and trimming were resolved from the DNA. The sample table holds 600,000 to 700,000 clones, of which approximately 73% were seen once. Around 1.7% of the sample rests with the top ten.

Sequencing input: memory CD4+ T cells sorted from blood. The intended sense of this specimen's cell subset or site label: CD45RA-negative fraction. The V gene is TRBV19 and the J gene is TRBJ1-4, with TRBD1 identical over 10 junction bases. The origin of this receptor is a woman in her twenties or thirties in good health. This receptor has the CDR3 CASRTGTGDEKLFF. Here is the DNA: TGTGCCAGTAGAACCGGGACAGGGGACGAAAAACTGTTTTTT. Beyond the CDR3, the reference TRBV19 and TRBJ1-4 genes provide the residues; the full variable domain reads: DGGITQSPKYLFRKEGQNVTLSCEQNLNHDAMYWYRQDPGQGLRLIYYSQIVNDFQKGDIAEGYSVSREKKESFPLTVTSAQKNPTAFYLCASRTGTGDEKLFFGSGTQLSVL.